This T cell receptor (beta chain) emerged from a study of T cells after yellow fever vaccination. Study-wide results and caveats: Clones that expanded after primary vaccination mostly reappeared after the booster (over 95% CD4, around 87% CD8).

Each CDR3 protein gets one entry after TCRdb re-called the 5' RACE reads with MiXCR. The table lists fewer than 450,000 distinct CDR3 sequences, under 5% of them singletons, with roughly 26% in the top ten. This clonotype was detected ten times or more. Its antigen is unknown. Germline assignment: CDR1 MNHEY and CDR2 SMNVEV (reference sequence). Trimming took off 6 bases at V and 5 bases at J, with 7 bases between the two ends. The CDR3 runs to 12 residues. The source was PBMCs, collected 5 days after the yellow fever booster vaccination. The V gene is TRBV27, the J gene TRBJ2-2; the D is unclear. The sequence was obtained from a man aged 18 to 29 who received the YFV17D yellow fever vaccine. The CDR3 sequence is CASSLITGELFF. The CDR3 nucleotides read TGTGCCAGCAGCTTAATTACCGGGGAGCTGTTTTTT.